Listed below are T cell receptor beta chains from one sample, sequenced in a study of T cell changes during pregnancy in multiple sclerosis. Sequencing was performed with immunoSEQ multiplex PCR; in TCRdb, only in-frame clones are kept and a portion is missing. The sample lists 70,000 to 95,000 clones, 90% to 95% occurring once. Source: peripheral blood, taken in the second trimester of pregnancy. The receptor source for this set is a female donor in good health, enrolled as a control in a pregnancy study. The CDR3 runs from the conserved cysteine through the conserved F or W. The order of the fields is V gene, D gene, J gene, clone size, CDR3 protein, CDR3 DNA. A D gene is named only where the DNA matches it firmly. A row's size may be missing; if present it is once, few, many or a size class.

>TRBV5-6|-|TRBJ2-7|-
CASTLSPMTTGGRAYEQYF
TGTGCCAGCACCCTAAGCCCGATGACCACGGGGGGCAGGGCCTACGAGCAGTACTTC
>TRBV19|TRBD1|TRBJ1-5|-
CASTADRGQQPQHF
TGTGCCAGTACCGCGGACAGGGGGCAGCAGCCCCAGCATTTT
>TRBV27|TRBD1|TRBJ1-2|-
CASRTGVNYGYTF
TGTGCCAGCAGAACAGGGGTCAACTATGGCTACACCTTC
>TRBV5-1|-|TRBJ2-1|-
CASSSGQNYNEQFF
TGCGCCAGCAGCAGTGGACAGAACTACAATGAGCAGTTCTTC
>TRBV2|-|TRBJ1-2|-
CASTEEAAYGYTF
TGTGCCAGCACCGAGGAAGCGGCCTATGGCTACACCTTC
>TRBV2|-|TRBJ1-2|-
CASSPEGVANYGYTF
TGTGCCAGCAGCCCCGAAGGGGTAGCTAACTATGGCTACACCTTC
>TRBV7-3|TRBD1|TRBJ2-2|-
CASSSNRGLGGELFF
TGTGCCAGCAGCTCTAACAGGGGGCTAGGCGGGGAGCTGTTTTTT
>TRBV15|TRBD1|TRBJ2-7|-
CATSDRGNEQYF
TGTGCCACCAGCGACAGGGGGAACGAGCAGTACTTC
>TRBV27|TRBD2|TRBJ2-3|-
CASSPLPTSAGTDTQYF
TGTGCCAGCAGTCCCCTCCCTACTAGCGCTGGCACAGATACGCAGTATTTT
>TRBV15|TRBD1|TRBJ2-7|once
CATSRGDRFPYEQYF
TGTGCCACCAGCAGAGGGGACAGGTTCCCCTACGAGCAGTACTTC
>TRBV4-3|TRBD1|TRBJ1-2|-
CASSQVTGGFETNGYTF
TGCGCCAGCAGCCAAGTAACAGGGGGCTTCGAGACGAATGGCTACACCTTC
>TRBV28|-|TRBJ2-7|-
CASMQGGPYEQYF
TGTGCCAGCATGCAGGGAGGTCCCTACGAGCAGTACTTC
>TRBV19|TRBD1|TRBJ1-5|-
CASSTRDSSNQPQHF
TGTGCCAGTAGTACCCGGGACAGTAGCAATCAGCCCCAGCATTTT
>TRBV7-3|-|TRBJ1-1|few
CASSPDRLNTEAFF
TGTGCCAGCAGTCCCGACAGACTCAACACTGAAGCTTTCTTT
>TRBV7-9|-|TRBJ1-1|few
CASSFDPGIPEAFF
TGTGCCAGCAGTTTCGATCCAGGGATCCCTGAAGCTTTCTTT
>TRBV15|-|TRBJ2-1|-
CATSRDRNEQFF
TGTGCCACCAGCAGAGACAGGAATGAGCAGTTCTTC
>TRBV2|-|TRBJ1-1|-
CASSGQLNTEAFF
TGTGCCAGCAGTGGACAGTTGAACACTGAAGCTTTCTTT
>TRBV4-3|TRBD1|TRBJ2-5|-
CASSPDDRGLETQYF
TGCGCCAGCAGCCCGGACGACAGGGGGCTGGAGACCCAGTACTTC
>TRBV5-6|TRBD1|TRBJ1-2|-
CASSPDRGLEGYTF
TGTGCCAGCAGCCCCGACAGGGGGCTGGAGGGCTACACCTTC
>TRBV4-3|-|TRBJ2-1|once
CASSQDRAGEQFF
TGCGCCAGCAGCCAAGATCGGGCGGGGGAGCAGTTCTTC
>TRBV7-8|-|TRBJ2-6|-
CASSLGLEYRRAGGANVLTF
TGTGCCAGCAGCTTAGGGCTCGAGTACAGGCGCGCTGGTGGGGCCAACGTCCTGACTTTC
>TRBV18|TRBD1|TRBJ1-6|-
CASSPGDRGTYNSPLHF
TGTGCCAGCTCACCGGGCGACAGGGGCACCTATAATTCACCCCTCCACTTT
>TRBV7-8|TRBD2|TRBJ2-2|-
CASSPGLAGLPGELFF
TGTGCCAGCAGCCCGGGACTAGCGGGACTCCCCGGGGAGCTGTTTTTT
>TRBV2|-|TRBJ1-4|-
CASSVGGLANEKLFF
TGTGCCAGCAGCGTCGGGGGACTGGCTAATGAAAAACTGTTTTTT
>TRBV27|TRBD1|TRBJ1-5|-
CASSFLQGGNQPQHF
TGTGCCAGCAGTTTCCTACAGGGGGGCAATCAGCCCCAGCATTTT
>TRBV27|-|TRBJ1-1|-
CASSSPLGGLTEAFF
TGTGCCAGCAGTTCCCCACTGGGGGGGCTGACTGAAGCTTTCTTT
>TRBV2|-|TRBJ2-2|-
CASSGDTGELFF
TGTGCCAGCAGTGGAGACACCGGGGAGCTGTTTTTT
>TRBV4-3|TRBD2|TRBJ2-3|-
CASSHGASGGGTDTQYF
TGCGCCAGCAGCCACGGCGCTAGCGGGGGGGGTACAGATACGCAGTATTTT
>TRBV14|TRBD1|TRBJ2-2|-
CASSLQGAYGGELFF
TGTGCCAGCAGCCTACAGGGGGCTTATGGCGGGGAGCTGTTTTTT
>TRBV13|TRBD2|TRBJ2-7|medium-sized
CASRHTSGTNSYEQYF
TGTGCCAGCAGACACACTTCCGGGACTAACTCCTACGAGCAGTACTTC